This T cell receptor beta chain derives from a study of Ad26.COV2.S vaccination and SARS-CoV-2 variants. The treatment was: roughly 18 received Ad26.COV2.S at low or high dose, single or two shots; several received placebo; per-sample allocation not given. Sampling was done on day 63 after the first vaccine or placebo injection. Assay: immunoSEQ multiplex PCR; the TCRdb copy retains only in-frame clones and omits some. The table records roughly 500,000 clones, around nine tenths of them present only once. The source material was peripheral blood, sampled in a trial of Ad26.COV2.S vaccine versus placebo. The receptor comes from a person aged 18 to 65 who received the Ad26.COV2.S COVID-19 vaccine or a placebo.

The CDR3 bases are TGTGCCAGCAAGCGGGATAACACAGATACGCAGTATTTT. Its protein is CASKRDNTDTQYF. V is TRBV2 and J is TRBJ2-3, with TRBD2 matching 7 bases. Germline CDR1 is SNHLY and CDR2 is FYNNEI. The CDR3 is 13 amino acids. Trimming cost V 7 bases and J 2 bases; bases outside gene matches: 3.